The 2 T cell receptor beta chains below come from one sample, sequenced in a study of T-cell reconstitution after alpha-beta-depleted transplantation in children. Construction of the TCRbeta library involved unique molecular identifiers. TCRdb recomputed calls from the PCR reads with MiXCR, one row per CDR3 protein. Of some 550,000 distinct CDR3 sequences in the sample, about 17% were seen once. The sample in question was PBMCs from the stem cell graft donor, obtained from the stem cell graft. The source of these receptors is a human donor who donated a stem cell graft to a child with acute lymphoblastic leukemia.

The rearrangement uses TRBV4-1 and TRBJ2-3, with TRBD2 as a possible D gene (5 bases). Trimming shortened V by 0 bases and J by 2 bases, and 9 bases separated the two germline ends. Per germline, CDR1 MGHRA and CDR2 YSYEKL. The CDR3 runs to 15 residues. CDR3 bases: TGCGCCAGCAGCCAAGAAGAGAGGGACACAGATACGCAGTATTTT. Amino acids: CASSQEERDTDTQYF.

This clonotype was picked up a small number of times. V is TRBV18 and J is TRBJ2-1; D ambiguous. Germline CDR1 reads KGHSH; CDR2 reads LQKENI. The CDR3 spans 13 residues. Trimming took 3 bases from V and 10 from J, leaving 13 bases between them. This CDR3 reads CASSPIDMNEQFF. The CDR3 DNA reads as TGTGCCAGCTCACCTATCGACATGAACGAGCAGTTCTTC. The whole variable domain, remainder taken from reference TRBV18 and TRBJ2-1, is NAGVMQNPRHLVRRRGQEARLRCSPMKGHSHVYWYRQLPEEGLKFMVYLQKENIIDESGMPKERFSAEFPKEGPSILRIQQVVRGDSAAYFCASSPIDMNEQFFGPGTRLTVL.